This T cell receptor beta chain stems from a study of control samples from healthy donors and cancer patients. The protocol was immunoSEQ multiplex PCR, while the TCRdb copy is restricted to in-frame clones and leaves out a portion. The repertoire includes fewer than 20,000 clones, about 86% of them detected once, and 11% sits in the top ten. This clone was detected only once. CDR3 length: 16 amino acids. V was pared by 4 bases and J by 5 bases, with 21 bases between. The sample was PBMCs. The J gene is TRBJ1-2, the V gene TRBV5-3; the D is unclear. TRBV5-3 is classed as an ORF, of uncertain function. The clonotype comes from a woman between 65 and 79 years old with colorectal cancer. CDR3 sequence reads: CARSPRCGRPPYGYTF. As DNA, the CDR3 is TGTGCCAGAAGCCCTCGATGTGGGCGGCCCCCTTATGGCTACACCTTC.